This TCR beta chain came from a study of blood T cell repertoires in COVID-19. About the study: Nucleic acid was either cDNA or gDNA, and it came from T cells, B-cell-depleted T cells, or PBMCs.

Individuals aged about 18 to 100 years were recruited from 24 US areas. The table came from immunoSEQ multiplex PCR; TCRdb's copy has only in-frame clones and leaves some out. The sample holds roughly 300,000 clones, 70% to 90% seen once. With 1 base removed from V and 10 bases from J, the gap between germline ends came to 16 bases. The CDR3 is 14 amino acids. CDR1 is SEHNR, CDR2 FQNEAQ, per germline (reference sequence). What was sequenced was PBMCs or T cells enriched from blood (not recorded which). The origin of this receptor is a woman aged 18-29 years who had recovered from COVID-19. The chain links TRBV7-9 to TRBJ1-1; TRBD1 is a possible D gene (5 bases). The CDR3 DNA is TGTGCCAGCAGCTTAGACTGGCAGGGACTCGGAGCTTTCTTT. Protein product: CASSLDWQGLGAFF.